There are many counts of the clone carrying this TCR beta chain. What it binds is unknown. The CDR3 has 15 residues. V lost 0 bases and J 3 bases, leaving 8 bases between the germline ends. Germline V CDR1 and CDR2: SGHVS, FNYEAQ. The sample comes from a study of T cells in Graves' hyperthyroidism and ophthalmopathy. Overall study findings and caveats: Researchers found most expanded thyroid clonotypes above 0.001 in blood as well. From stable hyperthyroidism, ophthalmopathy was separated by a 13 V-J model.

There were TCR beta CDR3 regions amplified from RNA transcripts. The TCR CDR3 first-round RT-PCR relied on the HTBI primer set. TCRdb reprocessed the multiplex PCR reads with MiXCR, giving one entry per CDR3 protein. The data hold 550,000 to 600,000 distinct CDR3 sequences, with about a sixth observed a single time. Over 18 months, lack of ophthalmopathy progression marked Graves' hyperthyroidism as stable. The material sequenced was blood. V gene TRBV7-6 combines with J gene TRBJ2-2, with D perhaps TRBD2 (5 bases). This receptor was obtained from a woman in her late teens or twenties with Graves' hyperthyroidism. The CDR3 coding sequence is TGTGCCAGCAGCTTAGCGGGAGTTGACACCGGGGAGCTGTTTTTT. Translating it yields CASSLAGVDTGELFF.